This TCR beta chain came from a study of blood T cells in healthy people across ages. Study-level information: Template switching picked up about one barcoded beta molecule for each two T cells. General study points: Per million T cells, the diversity of TCR beta decreased roughly linearly as age advanced.

A minimum of 6 micrograms of total RNA was extracted per sample. This clonotype was observed a handful of times. No antigen is known for it. The second PCR ran about 6 to 11 cycles with a sample-barcoded 5' primer and J-beta primers. Via MiXCR, TCRdb re-called the 5' RACE reads, giving one row per CDR3 protein. The table records 700,000 or so distinct CDR3 sequences, around two fifths of them present only once. This receptor was identified in a man older than 75 in good health. What was sequenced was blood.

CDR3 nucleotides: TGCGCCAGCAGGGACGGCCAGTTATATCAAGAGACCCAGTACTTC. This encodes CASRDGQLYQETQYF. The chain uses TRBV5-1 and TRBJ2-5; no clear D gene. There are 15 residues in the CDR3. CDR1 SGHRS and CDR2 YFSETQ come from the germline V gene. Trimming took 5 bases from V and 2 from J, leaving 16 bases between them.